The next 3 T cell receptor beta chains were all read from a single sample in a study of STAT5B mutations in CD4+ large granular lymphocyte leukemia. Only in-frame clones appear in the TCRdb table, and some are missing; sequencing was by immunoSEQ multiplex PCR. The sample has some 30,000 clones, roughly 74% seen once. The sequencing input was CD4+ T cells from blood buffy coats. The receptors originated from a human donor in good health.

The chain links TRBV11-2 to TRBJ2-7; no reliable D call. There are 12 residues in the CDR3. Germline CDR1 and CDR2: SGHAT and FQNNGV. Deletions cut 5 bases from V and 2 bases from J, with 7 bases between. The CDR3: CASSPWPYEQYF. The CDR3 DNA sequence: TGTGCCAGCAGCCCCTGGCCCTACGAGCAGTACTTC.

The chain uses TRBV6-5 and TRBJ2-1; D not resolved. This CDR3 is 12 amino acids long. CDR1 MNHEY and CDR2 SVGAGI come from the germline V gene. Trimming removed 6 bases from V and 5 bases from J, with 8 bases in between. CDR3 region: CASRSSNNEQFF. The CDR3 DNA sequence: TGTGCCAGCAGGTCCAGCAACAATGAGCAGTTCTTC.

This clone occurred a few times. The rearrangement links TRBV15 to TRBJ2-7, with 9 positions matching TRBD1. The V gene's germline CDR1 is LNHNV and CDR2 YYDKDF (reference sequence). V gave up 0 bases and J gave up 2 bases; unmatched junction bases: 2. The CDR3 consists of 15 residues. CDR3 sequence: CATSRDRDRAYEQYF. CDR3 nucleotides: TGTGCCACCAGCAGAGACCGGGACAGGGCCTACGAGCAGTACTTC.